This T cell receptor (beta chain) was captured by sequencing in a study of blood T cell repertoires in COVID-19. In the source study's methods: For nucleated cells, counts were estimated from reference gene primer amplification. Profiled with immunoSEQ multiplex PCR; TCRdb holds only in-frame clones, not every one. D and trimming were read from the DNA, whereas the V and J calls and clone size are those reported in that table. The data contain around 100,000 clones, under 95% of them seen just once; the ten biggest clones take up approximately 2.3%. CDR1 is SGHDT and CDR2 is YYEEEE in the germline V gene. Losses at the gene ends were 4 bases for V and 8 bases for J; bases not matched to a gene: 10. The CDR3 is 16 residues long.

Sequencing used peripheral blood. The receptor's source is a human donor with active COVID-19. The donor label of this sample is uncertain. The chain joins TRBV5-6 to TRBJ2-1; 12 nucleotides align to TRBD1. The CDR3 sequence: CASSLYRDRGPYEQFF. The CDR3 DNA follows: TGTGCCAGCAGCCTTTACCGGGACAGGGGGCCCTATGAGCAGTTCTTC.